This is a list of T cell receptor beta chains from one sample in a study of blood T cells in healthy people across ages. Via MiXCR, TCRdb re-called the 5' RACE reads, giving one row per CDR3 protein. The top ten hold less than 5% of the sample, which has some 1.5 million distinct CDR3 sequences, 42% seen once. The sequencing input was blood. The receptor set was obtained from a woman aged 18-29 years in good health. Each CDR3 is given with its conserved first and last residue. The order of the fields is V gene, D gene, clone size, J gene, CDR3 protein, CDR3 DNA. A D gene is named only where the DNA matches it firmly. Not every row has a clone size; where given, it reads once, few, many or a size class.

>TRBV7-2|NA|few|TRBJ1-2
CASSLKLAYGYTF
TGTGCCAGCAGCTTAAAACTTGCCTATGGCTACACCTTC
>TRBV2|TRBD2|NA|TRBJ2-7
CATLSSGNKEQYF
TGTGCCACCTTGTCTAGCGGTAACAAGGAGCAGTACTTC
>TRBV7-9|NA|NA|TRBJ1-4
CALGSATNEKLFF
TGTGCCCTTGGCAGCGCAACTAATGAAAAACTGTTTTTT
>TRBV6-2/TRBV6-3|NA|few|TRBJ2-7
CASRRTRLLYEQYF
TGTGCCAGCAGGCGAACTAGGCTTCTCTACGAGCAGTACTTC
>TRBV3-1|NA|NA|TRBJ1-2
CASSQEGSNYGYTF
TGTGCCAGCAGCCAAGAGGGCTCTAACTATGGCTACACCTTC
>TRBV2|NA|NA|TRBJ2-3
CASRGTPRRADTQYF
TGTGCCAGCAGAGGGACTCCCCGTCGAGCAGATACGCAGTATTTT
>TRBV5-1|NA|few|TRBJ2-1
CASTPAGGGYNEQFF
TGCGCCAGCACCCCTGCTGGGGGTGGATACAATGAGCAGTTCTTC
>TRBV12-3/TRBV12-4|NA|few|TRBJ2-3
CASSLGFGQYF
TGTGCCAGCAGTCTGGGATTCGGGCAGTATTTT
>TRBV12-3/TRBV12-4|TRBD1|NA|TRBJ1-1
CASRPTGTGDTEAFF
TGTGCCAGCAGACCAACCGGGACAGGGGACACTGAAGCTTTCTTT
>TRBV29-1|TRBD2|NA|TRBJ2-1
CSAGTSAFNEQFF
TGCAGCGCCGGGACTAGCGCTTTCAATGAGCAGTTCTTC
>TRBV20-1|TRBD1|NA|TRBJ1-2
CSARVPGQTYTF
TGCAGTGCTAGAGTACCGGGACAGACCTACACCTTC
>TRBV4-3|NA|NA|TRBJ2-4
CASSQVREASYLSAKNIQYF
TGCGCCAGCAGCCAAGTCCGCGAAGCCTCCTATTTGTCAGCCAAAAACATTCAGTACTTC
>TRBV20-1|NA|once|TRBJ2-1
CSALGRLSYNEQFF
TGCAGTGCCCTCGGAAGACTATCCTACAATGAGCAGTTCTTC